These T cell receptor beta chains were read from a single sample in a study of blood T cell repertoires in COVID-19. Produced via immunoSEQ multiplex PCR; TCRdb's table is partial and in-frame only. The table has a few hundred thousand clones, around 91% seen once. The specimen sequenced was peripheral blood. These TCRs come from a woman between 35 and 50 years old with COVID-19, enrolled during active disease. CDR3s include the opening cysteine and the closing phenylalanine or tryptophan. The D gene is left open where the match is weak. Size tells how often a clone was seen (once, few, many) or the class of an expanded clone, and some rows leave it out.

J: TRBJ2-2; size: -; V: TRBV7-7; D: -; CDR3: CASSLGALSDGELFF; DNA: TGTGCTAGCAGCTTGGGGGCCCTTTCGGACGGGGAGCTGTTTTTT
J: TRBJ1-3; size: -; V: TRBV7-9; D: -; CDR3: CASSSRTHPVSGNTIYF; DNA: TGTGCCAGCAGCTCTCGGACACATCCTGTCTCTGGAAACACCATATATTTT
J: TRBJ1-2; size: -; V: TRBV24-1; D: TRBD1; CDR3: CATSAQDRNSGYTF; DNA: TGTGCCACCAGTGCCCAGGACAGGAATAGTGGCTACACCTTC
J: TRBJ2-5; size: -; V: TRBV7-2; D: -; CDR3: CASSLRLRGGVQETQYF; DNA: TGTGCCAGCAGCTTACGGCTGAGAGGGGGTGTTCAAGAGACCCAGTACTTC
J: TRBJ2-7; size: -; V: TRBV7-2; D: -; CDR3: CASSLPFYEQYF; DNA: TGTGCCAGCAGCCTCCCCTTCTACGAGCAGTACTTC
J: TRBJ2-6; size: -; V: TRBV7-9; D: -; CDR3: CASSLQGGANVLTF; DNA: TGTGCCAGCAGCTTACAGGGAGGGGCCAACGTCCTGACTTTC
J: TRBJ2-3; size: -; V: TRBV2; D: -; CDR3: CASRDPGGVADTQYF; DNA: TGTGCCAGCAGAGATCCCGGTGGAGTGGCAGATACGCAGTATTTT
J: TRBJ2-5; size: -; V: TRBV5-1; D: TRBD2; CDR3: CASSPGTSGGQETQYF; DNA: TGCGCCAGCAGCCCCGGGACTAGCGGGGGGCAAGAGACCCAGTACTTC
J: TRBJ1-2; size: -; V: TRBV6-4; D: -; CDR3: CASSDKVKGGDGF; DNA: TGTGCCAGCAGTGACAAAGTGAAGGGCGGGGATGGCTTC
J: TRBJ1-5; size: -; V: TRBV7-9; D: -; CDR3: CASSFGTSNQPQHF; DNA: TGTGCCAGCAGCTTCGGTACGAGCAATCAGCCCCAGCATTTT
J: TRBJ2-7; size: -; V: TRBV6-5; D: -; CDR3: CASSQIWRTEYEQYF; DNA: TGTGCCAGCAGCCAGATATGGAGGACAGAGTACGAGCAGTACTTC
J: TRBJ2-7; size: -; V: TRBV6-2/TRBV6-3; D: -; CDR3: CASSPRIGTPSENLYEQYF; DNA: TGTGCCAGCAGTCCCCGAATCGGGACACCATCAGAAAACCTCTACGAGCAGTACTTC
J: TRBJ1-6; size: few; V: TRBV2; D: TRBD1; CDR3: CASSARTGYNSPLHF; DNA: TGTGCCAGCAGTGCCCGGACAGGCTATAATTCACCCCTCCACTTT
J: TRBJ1-1; size: -; V: TRBV12-3/TRBV12-4; D: -; CDR3: CASCQGFTEAFF; DNA: TGTGCCAGCTGTCAGGGGTTCACTGAAGCTTTCTTT
J: TRBJ1-2; size: -; V: TRBV9; D: TRBD1; CDR3: CASSRKTGTNYGYTF; DNA: TGTGCCAGCAGCAGAAAGACAGGGACCAACTATGGCTACACCTTC
J: TRBJ1-6; size: -; V: TRBV4-3; D: TRBD1; CDR3: CASSQAPGGSNNSPLHF; DNA: TGCGCCAGCAGCCAAGCCCCAGGGGGATCTAATAATTCACCCCTCCACTTT
J: TRBJ2-6; size: -; V: TRBV7-2; D: -; CDR3: CASSSRISGANVLTF; DNA: TGTGCCAGCAGCTCGAGGATCTCTGGGGCCAACGTCCTGACTTTC
J: TRBJ1-2; size: few; V: TRBV4-3; D: TRBD1; CDR3: CASSQVMGQGRLYGYTF; DNA: TGCGCCAGCAGCCAAGTTATGGGACAGGGTAGACTGTATGGCTACACCTTC
J: TRBJ1-3; size: -; V: TRBV30; D: TRBD1; CDR3: CAWSLGNRGLSGNTIYF; DNA: TGTGCCTGGAGTTTGGGAAACAGGGGACTTTCTGGAAACACCATATATTTT
J: TRBJ1-2; size: -; V: TRBV14; D: -; CDR3: CASSQDLRGVVYGYTF; DNA: TGTGCCAGCAGCCAAGATCTCAGGGGAGTTGTCTATGGCTACACCTTC
J: TRBJ1-2; size: -; V: TRBV28; D: TRBD1; CDR3: CASSFVALPRGHGYTF; DNA: TGTGCCAGCAGTTTCGTGGCCTTACCGAGGGGGCATGGCTACACCTTC
J: TRBJ2-1; size: -; V: TRBV5-1; D: -; CDR3: CASSLGVAAYNEQFF; DNA: TGCGCCAGCAGCTTGGGGGTTGCGGCCTACAATGAGCAGTTCTTC
J: TRBJ1-5; size: -; V: TRBV28; D: TRBD1; CDR3: CASTLGQGENQPQHF; DNA: TGTGCCAGCACCCTAGGACAGGGTGAAAATCAGCCCCAGCATTTT
J: TRBJ2-2; size: -; V: TRBV19; D: TRBD1; CDR3: CASSIPSDRVGAGELFF; DNA: TGTGCCAGTAGTATTCCCTCTGACAGGGTGGGGGCCGGGGAGCTGTTTTTT
J: TRBJ2-1; size: -; V: TRBV11-2; D: -; CDR3: CASSLDFRAVQFF; DNA: TGTGCCAGCAGCTTAGATTTCCGAGCTGTGCAGTTCTTC
J: TRBJ2-5; size: once; V: TRBV11-1; D: TRBD1; CDR3: CASSSHPGGPMETQYF; DNA: TGTGCCAGCAGCTCCCACCCAGGGGGCCCTATGGAGACCCAGTACTTC
J: TRBJ1-5; size: once; V: TRBV16; D: -; CDR3: CASSSNWRNQPQHF; DNA: TGTGCCAGCAGTTCTAATTGGAGGAATCAGCCCCAGCATTTT
J: TRBJ1-2; size: once; V: TRBV27; D: -; CDR3: CASSLSTMAASNYGYTF; DNA: TGTGCCAGCAGTTTATCGACTATGGCAGCCTCTAACTATGGCTACACCTTC
J: TRBJ2-1; size: -; V: TRBV28; D: TRBD2; CDR3: CASSLRVFGGKLYNEQFF; DNA: TGTGCCAGCAGTTTACGGGTTTTCGGGGGGAAACTCTACAATGAGCAGTTCTTC
J: TRBJ1-1; size: -; V: TRBV28; D: -; CDR3: CASSVTGSGTEAFF; DNA: TGTGCCAGCAGTGTCACGGGGAGCGGGACTGAAGCTTTCTTT
J: TRBJ2-7; size: -; V: TRBV7-2; D: -; CDR3: CASSSDMYEQYF; DNA: TGTGCCAGCAGCTCCGACATGTACGAGCAGTACTTC
J: TRBJ2-2; size: few; V: TRBV5-4; D: -; CDR3: CASSSLAGELFF; DNA: TGTGCCAGCAGCTCATTAGCCGGGGAGCTGTTTTTT
J: TRBJ1-5; size: -; V: TRBV28; D: -; CDR3: CASTNVGGGNQPQHF; DNA: TGTGCCAGCACTAACGTGGGGGGGGGAAATCAGCCCCAGCATTTT
J: TRBJ2-7; size: -; V: TRBV27; D: -; CDR3: CASSPRGFYEQYF; DNA: TGTGCCAGCAGTCCCCGCGGGTTCTACGAGCAGTACTTC
J: TRBJ2-7; size: -; V: TRBV2; D: TRBD1; CDR3: CASMDRGSGDDEQYF; DNA: TGTGCCAGCATGGACAGGGGATCGGGTGACGACGAGCAGTACTTC
J: TRBJ2-3; size: -; V: TRBV7-2; D: TRBD2; CDR3: CASSYLPGLAGEGDTQYF; DNA: TGTGCCAGCAGCTACCTTCCGGGACTAGCGGGGGAAGGAGATACGCAGTATTTT
J: TRBJ2-3; size: -; V: TRBV7-6; D: TRBD2; CDR3: CASSFVAGGRTDTQYF; DNA: TGTGCCAGCAGCTTCGTAGCGGGGGGCCGCACAGATACGCAGTATTTT
J: TRBJ2-3; size: -; V: TRBV7-3; D: -; CDR3: CASSWGRGTDTQYF; DNA: TGTGCCAGCAGCTGGGGGCGGGGCACAGATACGCAGTATTTT
J: TRBJ2-7; size: -; V: TRBV4-1; D: TRBD2; CDR3: CASSPVLAFVYEQYF; DNA: TGCGCCAGCAGCCCCGTACTAGCGTTTGTCTACGAGCAGTACTTC
J: TRBJ2-2; size: -; V: TRBV7-2; D: TRBD2; CDR3: CASSTSGNTGELFF; DNA: TGTGCCAGTTCGACTAGCGGGAACACCGGGGAGCTGTTTTTT
J: TRBJ2-5; size: -; V: TRBV18; D: -; CDR3: CASSPLETGTQYF; DNA: TGTGCCAGCTCACCATTGGAGACTGGGACCCAGTACTTC
J: TRBJ1-5; size: many; V: TRBV24-1; D: -; CDR3: CATSDLSGNQPQHF; DNA: TGTGCCACCAGTGATTTGAGCGGGAATCAGCCCCAGCATTTT
J: TRBJ2-7; size: -; V: TRBV7-2; D: TRBD2; CDR3: CASSFGTTEQYF; DNA: TGTGCCAGCAGCTTTGGGACTACCGAGCAGTACTTC
J: TRBJ1-5; size: -; V: TRBV5-1; D: -; CDR3: CASSSDGNQPQHF; DNA: TGCGCCAGCAGCTCTGACGGGAATCAGCCCCAGCATTTT
J: TRBJ2-6; size: once; V: TRBV6-2/TRBV6-3; D: -; CDR3: CASSRGGAGANVLTF; DNA: TGTGCCAGCAGTCGAGGGGGGGCCGGGGCCAACGTCCTGACTTTC
J: TRBJ1-2; size: -; V: TRBV30; D: -; CDR3: CAWQGIKNYGYTF; DNA: TGTGCCTGGCAGGGAATCAAGAACTATGGCTACACCTTC
J: TRBJ2-7; size: -; V: TRBV6-9; D: TRBD1; CDR3: CASICFGTGGYEQYF; DNA: TGTGCCAGCATTTGTTTCGGGACAGGTGGATACGAGCAGTACTTC
J: TRBJ2-7; size: -; V: TRBV28; D: -; CDR3: CASSWRGTTEQYF; DNA: TGTGCCAGCAGTTGGCGGGGGACAACCGAGCAGTACTTC
J: TRBJ1-2; size: -; V: TRBV5-5; D: TRBD1; CDR3: CASSWGQAASDGYTF; DNA: TGTGCCAGCAGCTGGGGACAGGCCGCCTCCGATGGCTACACCTTC
J: TRBJ2-2; size: -; V: TRBV11-2; D: -; CDR3: CASRQVNTGELFF; DNA: TGTGCCAGCAGACAGGTTAACACCGGGGAGCTGTTTTTT
J: TRBJ1-5; size: -; V: TRBV9; D: -; CDR3: CASSVGQGNQPQHF; DNA: TGTGCCAGCAGCGTAGGACAGGGCAATCAGCCCCAGCATTTT
J: TRBJ1-5; size: -; V: TRBV6-2/TRBV6-3; D: -; CDR3: CASSYLVGSSNQPQHF; DNA: TGTGCCAGCAGTTACCTTGTGGGCAGCAGCAATCAGCCCCAGCATTTT
J: TRBJ2-1; size: -; V: TRBV10-3; D: TRBD2; CDR3: CAIKATSGLYNEQFF; DNA: TGTGCCATCAAGGCGACTAGCGGGCTTTACAATGAGCAGTTCTTC
J: TRBJ1-4; size: -; V: TRBV28; D: -; CDR3: CASSKGGVTEKLFF; DNA: TGTGCCAGCAGTAAGGGGGGGGTTACGGAAAAACTGTTTTTT
J: TRBJ2-7; size: -; V: TRBV3-1/TRBV3-2; D: TRBD2; CDR3: CASSRTSGKGEQYF; DNA: TGTGCCAGCAGTCGGACTAGCGGGAAGGGAGAGCAGTACTTC
J: TRBJ2-3; size: -; V: TRBV7-2; D: -; CDR3: CASSSSGVDTQYF; DNA: TGTGCCAGCAGCTCCTCAGGGGTAGATACGCAGTATTTT